This T cell receptor (beta chain) comes out of a study of read filtering for tumor transcriptome and immune sequencing. The V end was cut by 3 bases, the J end by 1 base, with 9 bases between. The CDR3 is 13 residues long. Germline V gene data show CDR1 as SQVTM and CDR2 as ANQGSEA. This library used roughly 400 ng RNA and molecular barcoded adaptors spanning alpha/delta and beta/gamma chains. Via MiXCR, TCRdb re-called the reads, giving one row per CDR3 protein. This table has 15,000 to 20,000 distinct CDR3 sequences, about 20% appearing once. The receptor's source is a donor at least 40 years old with multiple myeloma. Sequencing input: a population of CD138-negative cells sorted from bone marrow. The V call is TRBV29-1, the J call TRBJ1-1; unclear D gene. The CDR3 sequence is CSVEWRPNTEAFF. The DNA for the CDR3 is TGCAGCGTTGAGTGGAGACCGAACACTGAAGCTTTCTTT.